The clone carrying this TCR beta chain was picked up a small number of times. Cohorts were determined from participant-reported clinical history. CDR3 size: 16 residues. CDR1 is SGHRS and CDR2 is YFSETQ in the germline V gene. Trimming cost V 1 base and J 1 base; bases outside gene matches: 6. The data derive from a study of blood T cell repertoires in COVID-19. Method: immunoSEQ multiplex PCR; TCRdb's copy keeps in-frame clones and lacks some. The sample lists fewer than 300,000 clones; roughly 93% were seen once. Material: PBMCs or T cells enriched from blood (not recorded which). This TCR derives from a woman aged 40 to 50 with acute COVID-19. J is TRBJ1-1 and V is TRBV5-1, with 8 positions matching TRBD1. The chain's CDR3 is CASSLTGQGKNTEAFF. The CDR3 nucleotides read TGCGCCAGCAGCTTGACAGGACAGGGTAAGAACACTGAAGCTTTCTTT.